These 24 T cell receptor beta chains came from one sample sequenced in a study of PD-1 blockade in mismatch repair-deficient tumors. Here immunoSEQ multiplex PCR was the method, and the copy in TCRdb shows in-frame clones only, minus some. Of some 120,000 clones detected, about 85% appear once; the ten largest clones hold about 14%. This specimen was peripheral blood, taken 44 weeks after starting pembrolizumab. All receptors derive from an adult with mismatch repair-deficient cancer.

The chain recombines TRBV5-4 with TRBJ2-1, with 7 bases identical to TRBD2. Looked up from germline, CDR1 is SGHNT and CDR2 is YYREEE (reference sequence). The ends lost 3 bases at V and 5 bases at J; junction bases unmatched: 8. This CDR3 spans 15 amino acids. The CDR3 reads CASSSVWGGHNEQFF. CDR3 bases: TGTGCCAGCAGCTCGGTATGGGGGGGACACAATGAGCAGTTCTTC.

This clone was detected ten times or more. The chain links TRBV7-9 to TRBJ1-2, with D possibly being TRBD1 (5 bases). CDR3 size: 13 residues. Between the trimmed V and J ends, which lost 5 bases and 5 bases, there was a span of 12 bases. Germline CDR1 and CDR2: SEHNR and FQNEAQ (reference sequence). The CDR3 is CASSRGLTYGYTF. DNA for the CDR3: TGTGCCAGCAGCCGGGGACTGACTTATGGCTACACCTTC.

The CDR3: CASSQVLAGGPRTDTQYF. CDR3 in DNA: TGTGCCAGCAGCCAAGTCCTAGCGGGAGGGCCCCGCACAGATACGCAGTATTTT. This sequence joins TRBV5-4 and TRBJ2-3, with TRBD2 matching over 12 bases. Trimming removed 4 bases from V and 1 base from J; junction bases left unmatched: 10. Germline CDR1 SGHNT, CDR2 YYREEE (reference sequence). There are 18 residues in the CDR3.

The chain combines TRBV4-1 with TRBJ1-4; 8 nucleotides line up with TRBD1. The trim removed 3 bases at V and 6 bases at J, leaving 9 bases unmatched. CDR3 length: 16 residues. Germline CDR1 and CDR2: MGHRA and YSYEKL. Here the CDR3 reads CASSHMAGGQDEKLFF. Here the CDR3 DNA reads TGCGCCAGCAGCCACATGGCCGGGGGACAGGATGAAAAACTGTTTTTT.

This clone came up once. The chain uses TRBV14 and TRBJ2-1; the match to TRBD1 covers 11 bases. Germline V CDR1 and CDR2: SGHDN, FVKESK. J lost 8 bases, V lost 4 bases, and 7 bases had no gene match. This CDR3 region has 15 residues. CDR3 sequence reads: CASSRGTGGSDEQFF. The CDR3 region has the DNA TGTGCCAGCAGCCGAGGGACAGGGGGGTCCGATGAGCAGTTCTTC.

The count of this clone is one. This chain connects TRBV5-4 to TRBJ2-7; 7 nucleotides agree with TRBD1. The trim removed 0 bases at V and 0 bases at J, leaving 3 bases unmatched. The CDR3 loop spans 15 amino acids. Germline CDR1 SGHNT, CDR2 YYREEE (reference sequence). In DNA form, the CDR3 reads TGTGCCAGCAGCTTGGGACAGGGAAGCTCCTACGAGCAGTACTTC. This translates into CASSLGQGSSYEQYF.

The CDR3 protein is CASSQALIRPSGQQETQYF. The CDR3 nucleotides are TGCGCCAGCAGCCAAGCCCTTATCAGGCCTTCGGGACAACAAGAGACCCAGTACTTC. The genes are TRBV4-1 and TRBJ2-5; TRBD1 might be the D (6 bases). The CDR3 contains 19 residues. V lost 1 base to trimming and J lost 2 bases, with 23 bases between them. CDR1 MGHRA and CDR2 YSYEKL come from the germline V gene.

V gene TRBV27 combines with J gene TRBJ2-5, with TRBD2 matching 12 bases. V shed 6 bases and J 4 bases; nucleotides not matched to a gene: 12. CDR1 is MNHEY and CDR2 is SMNVEV in the germline V gene (reference sequence). There are 17 residues in the CDR3. CDR3 in DNA: TGTGCCAGCAGGAGACTAGCGGGAGAAGTGTTCGGAGAGACCCAGTACTTC. Its protein product is CASRRLAGEVFGETQYF.

This rearrangement joins TRBV27 to TRBJ2-2; D is possibly TRBD1 (6 bases). Trimming pared 10 bases from V and 3 bases from J, leaving 27 bases between. Germline CDR1 is MNHEY and CDR2 is SMNVEV (reference sequence). The CDR3 runs to 18 residues. This CDR3 reads CATKPYTGFDLDTGELFF. CDR3 sequence (DNA): TGTGCCACTAAGCCGTATACAGGGTTCGACCTGGACACCGGGGAGCTGTTTTTT.

V and J are TRBV5-4 and TRBJ1-2; TRBD1 matches at 7 bases. The V gene's germline CDR1 is SGHNT and CDR2 YYREEE (reference sequence). The CDR3 runs 16 residues. V trimming: 4 bases; J trimming: 6 bases; junction bases outside the gene matches: 15. The CDR3 sequence is CASSAIRGRTADGYTF. The DNA for the CDR3 is TGTGCCAGCAGCGCCATCAGGGGGAGAACTGCCGATGGCTACACCTTC. Drawing the rest from reference TRBV5-4 and TRBJ1-2, the complete variable domain is ETGVTQSPTHLIKTRGQQVTLRCSSQSGHNTVSWYQQALGQGPQFIFQYYREEENGRGNFPPRFSGLQFPNYSSELNVNALELDDSALYLCASSAIRGRTADGYTFGSGTRLTVV.

The rearrangement links TRBV9 to TRBJ2-7; D perhaps matches TRBD2 (7 bases). Germline lookup yields CDR1 SGDLS and CDR2 YYNGEE. This CDR3 spans 18 amino acids. The V end lost 3 bases, the J end lost 6 bases, and 28 bases lay between the germline ends. The CDR3, as DNA: TGTGCCAGCAGCGCACAAATTGGGGGGGCGGGACTCCTGGGCGAGCAGTACTTC. Its translation: CASSAQIGGAGLLGEQYF. Supplemented by reference TRBV9 and TRBJ2-7, the full variable domain reads DSGVTQTPKHLITATGQRVTLRCSPRSGDLSVYWYQQSLDQGLQFLIQYYNGEERAKGNILERFSAQQFPDLHSELNLSSLELGDSALYFCASSAQIGGAGLLGEQYFGPGTRLTVT.

The chain combines TRBV6-1 with TRBJ2-1, with 8 bases lining up with TRBD2. CDR1 and CDR2 from the germline V gene are MNHNS and SASEGT. This CDR3 contains 15 residues. The CDR3 is CASGWSSGPGDEQFF. In nucleotides, the CDR3 is TGTGCTTCAGGATGGTCTAGCGGGCCTGGGGATGAGCAGTTCTTC.

The gene calls are TRBV18 and TRBJ2-1, with 8 bases aligning to TRBD1. From germline, CDR1 is KGHSH and CDR2 LQKENI. The CDR3 length is 15 residues. Trimming at V came to 3 bases and at J to 7 bases, leaving 8 bases not matched to a gene. The DNA of the CDR3 is TGTGCCAGCTCACCTCGCCCTGACAGGGGAAATGAGCAGTTCTTC. Its translation is CASSPRPDRGNEQFF.

This clone was counted once. The rearrangement uses TRBV27 and TRBJ1-1; TRBD1 is a possible D gene (5 bases). This CDR3 is built from 13 residues. Trimming took off 9 bases at V and 2 bases at J, with 13 bases between the two ends. Germline V gives CDR1 MNHEY, CDR2 SMNVEV (reference sequence). The CDR3 DNA is TGTGCCAGTAAGCTCGGGGGTAACACTGAAGCTTTCTTT. Amino acids: CASKLGGNTEAFF.

V is TRBV27 and J is TRBJ1-1; 7 positions match TRBD1. J was trimmed by 4 bases and V by 5 bases; bases with no gene match: 7. CDR3 length equals 14 residues. The germline CDR1 and CDR2 sequences are MNHEY and SMNVEV (reference sequence). CDR3 residues: CASSLSDRVTEAFF. The DNA for the CDR3 is TGTGCCAGCAGTCTTTCAGACAGGGTCACTGAAGCTTTCTTT.

The rearrangement uses TRBV29-1 and TRBJ2-6; tentatively, D is TRBD1 or TRBD2 (6 bases each). The germline gives CDR1 SQVTM, CDR2 ANQGSEA. V shed 0 bases and J shed 4 bases, with 16 bases lying between them. CDR3 length: 17 amino acids. The CDR3 nucleotides are TGCAGCGTTGAAGATCAACGAGGGGGGCCCGGGGCCAACGTCCTGACTTTC. Its translation is CSVEDQRGGPGANVLTF.

This sequence joins TRBV15 and TRBJ2-2; 11 bases map to TRBD2. The V segment lost 9 bases and the J segment 5 bases; nucleotides outside the gene matches: 23. The CDR3 totals 20 residues. Germline-derived CDR1 and CDR2 are LNHNV and YYDKDF (reference sequence). The CDR3 nucleotides read TGTGCCACACAATCGACCGGGACTAGCGGTGAGGGAGGGAAGACCGGGGAGCTGTTTTTT. Its protein product is CATQSTGTSGEGGKTGELFF.

As concerns this clone: This clone may be a read error of a much larger clone one base away. Other DNA sequences in this sample translate to the same CDR3. The V and J genes are TRBV6-1 and TRBJ2-3; TRBD2 agrees at 11 bases. The CDR3 consists of 15 residues. V was clipped by 2 bases and J by 4 bases; unmatched bases: 2. Germline V CDR1 and CDR2: MNHNS, SASEGT. This CDR3 is CASSELAGGPDTQYF. In DNA, the CDR3 is TGTGCCAGCAGTGAACTAGCGGGAGGCCCAGATACGCAGTATTTT.

The rearrangement joins TRBV6-5 to TRBJ1-5; D is ambiguous. Between the trimmed V and J ends, which lost 2 bases and 7 bases, there was a span of 9 bases. CDR3 length: 13 residues. The germline gives CDR1 MNHEY, CDR2 SVGAGI. Written as DNA, the CDR3 is TGTGCCAGCAGTTACAGGCAGTCGCAGCCCCAGCATTTT. As protein: CASSYRQSQPQHF.

The chain carries TRBV28 and TRBJ1-4; a possible D gene is TRBD1 (6 bases). This CDR3 has 14 residues. The ends were cut back, 7 bases at V and 6 bases at J, with 15 bases in the middle. Germline V gives CDR1 MDHEN, CDR2 SYDVKM. The CDR3 region is CASIITGTYEKLFF. The DNA of the CDR3 is TGTGCCAGCATCATAACCGGGACATATGAAAAACTGTTTTTT.

The CDR3 region is CASIPISSGSPDTQYF. Here the CDR3 DNA reads TGTGCCAGCATCCCCATTTCGAGCGGTTCCCCAGATACGCAGTATTTT. This chain uses TRBV27 with TRBJ2-3; possibly TRBD2 for D (5 bases). CDR3 length equals 16 residues. Trimming removed 7 bases at V and 4 bases at J, with 21 bases between. Germline V gives CDR1 MNHEY, CDR2 SMNVEV (reference sequence).

The V call is TRBV11-1, the J call TRBJ2-7; D unresolved. The CDR3 runs to 13 residues. From germline, CDR1 is SGHAT and CDR2 FQDESV (reference sequence). The germline V and J ends were trimmed by 2 bases and 4 bases, with 9 bases remaining between them. The CDR3, as DNA: TGTGCCAGCAGCTTAAACGAGGCGTACGAGCAGTACTTC. Its protein is CASSLNEAYEQYF.

In this sample, this clone turned up once. The chain joins TRBV28 to TRBJ2-7, with D unresolved. The CDR3 runs 13 residues. In germline, CDR1 is MDHEN, CDR2 SYDVKM. The V end was cut by 3 bases, the J end by 5 bases, with 11 bases between. The CDR3 sequence: CASSFSLFHEQYF. In DNA, the CDR3 is TGTGCCAGCAGTTTTTCGCTGTTTCACGAGCAGTACTTC.

The chain joins TRBV11-3 to TRBJ2-7; 7 positions match TRBD2. V shed 5 bases, J shed 4 bases, and the junction held 14 bases outside the gene matches. Germline V gene sequence: CDR1 SGHNT, CDR2 YENEEA. The CDR3 runs 16 residues. The CDR3 loop reads CASSAHSSGVEYEQYF. CDR3 bases: TGTGCCAGCAGCGCCCACTCTAGCGGAGTCGAGTACGAGCAGTACTTC.